One sample yielded the 20 T cell receptor beta chains listed below, sequenced in a study of tumor and adjacent non-tumor tissue in lung cancer. The template was RNA from unsorted bulk tissue. Three rounds of nested PCR, following a modified ARM-PCR protocol, produced the TCRbeta library. TCRdb reanalysed the multiplex PCR reads using MiXCR and keeps one entry per CDR3 protein. The table lists 200,000 to 250,000 distinct CDR3 sequences, 60% to 75% of them singletons. The material sequenced was lung tumor tissue. The receptors were sampled from a man aged 60-69 years with non-small cell lung cancer.

Note on this clonotype: One end of the junction does not line up with germline, which may come from a read error. The chain carries TRBV11-2 and TRBJ2-5; weak D call: TRBD2 (5 bases). This CDR3 has 16 residues. Germline V gene lookup returns CDR1 SGHAT and CDR2 FQNNGV. The CDR3 sequence is CASSLELTGREETQCF. DNA of the CDR3: TGTGCCAGCAGCCTAGAGCTAACGGGTCGGGAAGAGACCCAGTGCTTT.

As concerns this clonotype: A read error may be the cause here, since a much bigger clone is one base away. This rearrangement joins TRBV5-4 to TRBJ2-3, with D perhaps TRBD1 or TRBD2 (6 bases each). Germline assignment: CDR1 SGHNT and CDR2 YYREEE (reference sequence). The CDR3 has 13 residues. The CDR3 spells CASSLGGADTQCF. CDR3 DNA: TGTGCCAGCAGCTTGGGGGGGGCGGATACGCAGTGTTTT.

This clonotype was recorded many times. The genes are TRBV5-1 and TRBJ1-1; D is possibly TRBD1 (6 bases). V lost 3 bases and J 7 bases, leaving 13 bases between the germline ends. The CDR3 has 13 residues. The germline V gene encodes CDR1 SGHRS and CDR2 YFSETQ. The CDR3 sequence is CASSSDRRFEAFF. The CDR3 DNA sequence: TGCGCCAGCAGCTCGGACAGACGATTTGAAGCTTTCTTT.

Details on this clonotype: A much larger clone differs by one base, so this may be a read error. The rearrangement uses TRBV20-1 and TRBJ2-1; no reliable D call. Germline-derived CDR1 and CDR2 are DFQATT and SNEGSKA (reference sequence). The CDR3 consists of 17 residues. Trimming pared 3 bases from V and 0 bases from J, leaving 18 bases between. The CDR3 DNA reads TGCAGTGCTAGTAACAACAAGAAAGCTAGCTCCTACAATGAGCAGTTCTTC. This encodes CSASNNKKASSYNEQFF.

As for this clonotype: Its ends do not fully match the called genes, so a read error is possible. This chain connects TRBV11-3 to TRBJ2-2; unclear D gene. In germline, CDR1 is SGHNT, CDR2 YENEEA. CDR3 length: 17 amino acids. CDR3 sequence: CACSLESVSVYTGELFF. The CDR3 DNA is TGTGCCTGCAGCTTAGAGAGCGTGAGTGTGTACACCGGGGAGCTGTTTTTT.

This clonotype has ten or more counts. The chain is built from TRBV20-1 and TRBJ1-2, with unresolved D. Germline V lookup: CDR1 DFQATT, CDR2 SNEGSKA (reference sequence). CDR3 size: 14 residues. Trimming cost V 4 bases and J 0 bases, with 12 bases left between them. In nucleotides, the CDR3 is TGCAGTGCTACGCTGACCCATACTAACTATGGCTACACCTTC. Translating it yields CSATLTHTNYGYTF.

The chain employs TRBV7-2 and TRBJ2-3, with D perhaps given as TRBD1 or TRBD2 (6 bases each). Trimming took 0 bases from V and 2 from J, leaving 9 bases between them. There are 15 residues in the CDR3. Germline V gene sequence: CDR1 SGHTA, CDR2 FQGNSA. The CDR3 coding sequence is TGTGCCAGCAGCTTAGCGGGGGGCGACACAGATACGCAGTATTTT. This translates into CASSLAGGDTDTQYF. The entire variable domain, with the rest obtained from reference TRBV7-2 and TRBJ2-3, is as follows: GAGVSQSPSNKVTEKGKDVELRCDPISGHTALYWYRQSLGQGLEFLIYFQGNSAPDKSGLPSDRFSAERTGGSVSTLTIQRTQQEDSAVYLCASSLAGGDTDTQYFGPGTRLTVL.

Regarding this clonotype: A much larger clone is a single base away; this may be a read error. This chain connects TRBV29-1 to TRBJ1-2; 7 nucleotides align to TRBD1. The CDR3 runs 14 residues. The germline V gene has CDR1 SQVTM and CDR2 ANQGSEA. CDR3 sequence: CSVSKDRSRDGYNF. The CDR3 DNA reads TGCAGCGTTTCTAAGGACAGGTCAAGGGATGGCTACAACTTC.

This chain connects TRBV12-3 or TRBV12-4 to TRBJ1-1; TRBD1 matches 7 bases. The CDR3 length is 14 residues. V lost 5 bases and J lost 5; bases outside the gene matches: 8. The CDR3 coding sequence is TGTGCCAGCAGTACAGGGGAGGACTGGACTGAAGCTTTCTTT. It encodes CASSTGEDWTEAFF.

About this clonotype itself: The junction differs from germline at one of its ends, possibly a read error. The chain couples TRBV12-3 or TRBV12-4 to TRBJ2-2, with D maybe TRBD1 (6 bases). There are 14 residues in the CDR3. The CDR3 spells CTSSSQGKTGELFF. For the CDR3, the DNA is TGTACCAGCAGTTCGCAGGGGAAGACCGGGGAGCTGTTTTTT.

On this clonotype: A clone one base away is much larger, so this may be a read error. No conserved phenylalanine or tryptophan ends this CDR3, so it is likely a read error. The V gene is TRBV4-1, the J gene TRBJ1-1, with D perhaps TRBD1 (5 bases). The V end lost 6 bases, the J end lost 5 bases, and 13 bases lay between the germline ends. CDR3 size: 13 residues. The germline CDR1 and CDR2 sequences are MGHRA and YSYEKL. For the CDR3, the DNA is TGCGCCAGCAGGAAAGAGGGGAGGACTGAAGCTTTCTTA. Translation: CASRKEGRTEAFL.

The chain is built from TRBV6-5 and TRBJ1-2; D gene ambiguous. The CDR3 runs 15 residues. Germline V gene data show CDR1 as MNHEY and CDR2 as SVGAGI. V lost 6 bases and J lost 4, with 18 bases in between. The CDR3 loop reads CASSKQPDRSYGYTF. The CDR3 bases are TGTGCCAGCAGCAAACAACCGGACCGCAGCTATGGCTACACCTTC.

This clonotype was seen once. At one of its ends the junction is not consistent with the germline gene, which may arise from a read error. V is TRBV5-4 and J is TRBJ2-5; 7 bases agree with TRBD2. This CDR3 region has 14 residues. The V gene's germline CDR1 is SGHNT and CDR2 YYREEE (reference sequence). In DNA form, the CDR3 reads TGTGTCAGCAGCTTGGCGGGAGCCCAAGAGACCCAGTACTTC. Translated, it gives CVSSLAGAQETQYF.

The rearrangement joins TRBV4-3 to TRBJ1-1; D is unclear. The germline V gene has CDR1 LGHNA and CDR2 YSLEER. The CDR3 is 16 amino acids. CDR3 nucleotide sequence: TGCGTCAACAGCCAAGACCATAGTCAGTCCAACACTGAAGCTTTCTTT. Residues: CVNSQDHSQSNTEAFF.

Worth noting for this clonotype: A read error may explain this, as a much larger clone is one base away. The chain carries TRBV20-1 and TRBJ1-4; D is perhaps TRBD1 (6 bases). CDR1 and CDR2 (germline): DFQATT, SNEGSKA (reference sequence). The CDR3 totals 11 residues. The CDR3 DNA sequence: TGCAGTGTTCCAGGGGCGAGAGAGTTGGTTTTT. Protein: CSVPGARELVF.

CDR3 loop: CASSLSMGPRNTGELFF. For the CDR3, the DNA is TGTGCCAGTAGCCTATCTATGGGGCCTCGTAACACCGGGGAGCTGTTTTTT. The V gene is TRBV6-1, the J gene TRBJ2-2; possibly TRBD1 for D (5 bases). Between the trimmed V and J ends, which lost 9 bases and 2 bases, there was a span of 22 bases. The CDR3 runs 17 residues. Germline CDR1 MNHNS, CDR2 SASEGT.

Turning to this clonotype: A junction boundary mismatches the germline segment, possibly from a read error. J is TRBJ2-2 and V is TRBV20-1, with D perhaps matching TRBD2 (6 bases). CDR1 DFQATT and CDR2 SNEGSKA come from the germline V gene (reference sequence). The CDR3 is 17 amino acids. The CDR3: CIARASGGGSNTGELFF. The CDR3 bases are TGCATTGCTAGAGCTTCGGGTGGGGGGAGCAACACCGGGGAGTTGTTTTTT.

The table lists this clonotype with many counts. The chain couples TRBV6-6 to TRBJ1-4, with 10 bases that match TRBD1. There are 14 residues in the CDR3. With 0 bases clipped from V and 11 bases from J, the junction kept 3 bases outside the gene matches. CDR1 MNHNY and CDR2 SVGAGI come from the germline V gene (reference sequence). CDR3 coding DNA: TGTGCCAGCAGTTACTCGACAGGGGGCGAGAAACTGTTTTTT. Encoded protein: CASSYSTGGEKLFF.

V gene TRBV11-3 combines with J gene TRBJ2-3, with 9 nucleotides matching TRBD2. The V gene end was trimmed by 3 bases and the J gene end by 1 base; junction bases not matched to a gene: 5. Germline V gene sequence: CDR1 SGHNT, CDR2 YENEEA. CDR3 size: 16 residues. As DNA, the CDR3 is TGTGCCAGCAGCTTGCTCGCGGGGGGGTGCACAGATACGCAGTATTTT. It yields the protein CASSLLAGGCTDTQYF.

The chain carries TRBV12-3 or TRBV12-4 and TRBJ2-7, with TRBD1 matching 10 bases. The CDR3 covers 16 residues. The V segment lost 3 bases and the J segment 5 bases; nucleotides outside the gene matches: 10. The CDR3 coding sequence is TGTGCCAGCAGTTTTGGGGTGGGGGACAGGGGACACGAGCAGTACTTC. Protein sequence: CASSFGVGDRGHEQYF.